One and the same sample provided the 20 T cell receptor beta chains below, sequenced in a study of blood T cell repertoires in COVID-19. Clones were read by immunoSEQ multiplex PCR, and TCRdb kept only the in-frame ones, dropping some. This table holds roughly 70,000 clones, around 83% found once. Sequencing used peripheral blood. These receptors were obtained from a man between 65 and 85 years old with active COVID-19.

This clone has only a few counts. The chain links TRBV27 to TRBJ1-6; 7 nucleotides agree with TRBD1. V shed 4 bases, J shed 13 bases, and the junction held 1 base outside the gene matches. This CDR3 contains 11 residues. CDR1 and CDR2 from the germline V gene are MNHEY and SMNVEV (reference sequence). The CDR3 sequence is CASSSTGPLHF. As DNA, the CDR3 is TGTGCCAGCAGTTCGACAGGGCCCCTCCACTTT.

This sequence joins TRBV28 and TRBJ2-1; TRBD2 aligns across 9 bases. Unmatched junction bases numbered 4, after V lost 6 bases and J lost 1 base. The CDR3 is 15 residues long. Germline CDR1 is MDHEN and CDR2 is SYDVKM. This CDR3 is CASSLTSGSYNEQFF. For the CDR3, the DNA is TGTGCCAGCAGCCTTACTAGCGGGTCCTACAATGAGCAGTTCTTC.

The chain links TRBV11-3 to TRBJ2-3; 9 nucleotides align to TRBD2. The germline V gene encodes CDR1 SGHNT and CDR2 YENEEA. The V segment lost 2 bases and the J segment 2 bases; nucleotides outside the gene matches: 5. CDR3 size: 16 residues. The CDR3 DNA reads TGTGCCAGCAGCTTATTGGCTAGCGGGACCACAGATACGCAGTATTTT. Protein product: CASSLLASGTTDTQYF.

The V gene is TRBV9, the J gene TRBJ1-2; D may be TRBD1 (6 bases). Germline values: CDR1 SGDLS, CDR2 YYNGEE. This CDR3 region has 16 residues. V gave up 4 bases and J gave up 4 bases, with 20 bases separating them. CDR3 coding DNA: TGTGCCAGCAGCACCTCCAACGAGGGGGTGGCCTATGGCTACACCTTC. This translates into CASSTSNEGVAYGYTF.

A remark on this clone: The junction differs from germline at one of its ends, possibly a read error. The V call is TRBV18, the J call TRBJ2-7; D is perhaps TRBD2 (6 bases). Germline CDR1 reads KGHSH; CDR2 reads LQKENI. The CDR3 runs to 13 residues. The CDR3 bases are TGTGCCAGCTCACCACCGGCGGGGCAGGCCCCGTCGTGG. Its translation is CASSPPAGQAPSW.

The chain links TRBV7-9 to TRBJ2-2, with 14 positions matching TRBD2. The J segment lost 6 bases and the V segment lost 2 bases, leaving 8 bases of the junction unmatched. Germline CDR1 is SEHNR and CDR2 is FQNEAQ (reference sequence). The CDR3 loop spans 18 amino acids. CDR3 nucleotides: TGTGCCAGCAGCTTACCGACTAGCGGGAGGGCCTGGGCCGGGGAGCTGTTTTTT. Amino acids: CASSLPTSGRAWAGELFF.

The V gene is TRBV4-2, the J gene TRBJ2-5, with TRBD1 matching 7 bases. Germline V CDR1 and CDR2: LGHNA, YNFKEQ. This CDR3 contains 11 residues. J was trimmed by 6 bases and V by 5 bases; bases with no gene match: 0. CDR3 nucleotide sequence: TGTGCCAGCAGCAGGGGGCAGACCCAGTACTTC. Translation gives CASSRGQTQYF.

V gene TRBV6-2 or TRBV6-3 combines with J gene TRBJ1-5, with TRBD1 as a possible D gene (6 bases). V lost 7 bases and J lost 4, with 20 bases in between. The germline gives CDR1 MNHEY, CDR2 SVGEGT. This CDR3 has 16 residues. The CDR3, as DNA: TGTGCCAGCACCCCCCCACAGGGTTGGGGGAATCAGCCCCAGCATTTT. Residues: CASTPPQGWGNQPQHF.

This sequence joins TRBV4-2 and TRBJ2-1; TRBD2 aligns across 11 bases. With 2 bases clipped from V and 5 bases from J, the junction kept 2 bases outside the gene matches. Germline loops: CDR1 LGHNA, CDR2 YNFKEQ. The CDR3 is made up of 15 amino acids. The CDR3 here is CASSQLAGGNNEQFF. The CDR3 DNA reads as TGTGCCAGCAGCCAACTAGCGGGGGGAAACAATGAGCAGTTCTTC.

CDR3 sequence reads: CASSPSWVEAAVDYGYTF. DNA of the CDR3: TGTGCCAGCAGCCCCAGTTGGGTGGAGGCCGCCGTGGACTATGGCTACACCTTC. This chain connects TRBV3-1 (or the pseudogene TRBV3-2) to TRBJ1-2, with D unclear. Germline CDR1 reads LGHDT; CDR2 reads YNNKEL (reference sequence). The V end was cut by 4 bases, the J end by 3 bases, with 24 bases between. The CDR3 has 18 residues.

This chain links TRBV7-8 with TRBJ2-5, with D maybe TRBD1 (5 bases). CDR1 SGHVS and CDR2 FQNEAQ come from the germline V gene. V was pared by 3 bases and J by 10 bases, with 18 bases between. The CDR3 is made up of 14 amino acids. DNA for the CDR3: TGTGCCAGCAGCTTCGGCCCTTTGGGGCAGGGCCAGTACTTC. Its translation is CASSFGPLGQGQYF. Complete variable domain (other parts from reference TRBV7-8 and TRBJ2-5): GAGVSQSPRYKVAKRGQDVALRCDPISGHVSLFWYQQALGQGPEFLTYFQNEAQLDKSGLPSDRFFAERPEGSVSTLKIQRTQQEDSAVYLCASSFGPLGQGQYFGPGTRLLVL.

This clone was detected once. V is TRBV27 and J is TRBJ2-1; 11 bases map to TRBD1. With V trimmed by 8 bases and J by 4 bases, 7 bases remained unmatched. CDR1 is MNHEY and CDR2 is SMNVEV in the germline V gene (reference sequence). This CDR3 has 15 amino acids. CDR3 loop: CASHPGTGGYNEQFF. CDR3 coding DNA: TGTGCCAGCCACCCCGGGACAGGGGGATACAATGAGCAGTTCTTC.

This clone is a singleton in its sample. The CDR3 region is CASSLFGLEGGGELFF. The CDR3 DNA reads as TGTGCCAGCAGTTTATTCGGCCTAGAAGGGGGCGGGGAGCTGTTTTTT. This rearrangement joins TRBV27 to TRBJ2-2; perhaps TRBD1 as D (6 bases). V lost 1 base, J lost 7 bases, and 16 bases lay in between. Germline loops: CDR1 MNHEY, CDR2 SMNVEV (reference sequence). The CDR3 covers 16 residues.

This clone was picked up a small number of times. The rearrangement joins TRBV28 to TRBJ1-1; the match to TRBD1 covers 12 bases. V lost 4 bases to trimming and J lost 4 bases; unmatched junction nucleotides: 7. CDR1 MDHEN and CDR2 SYDVKM come from the germline V gene. The CDR3 sequence is 16 residues long. CDR3 coding DNA: TGTGCCAGCAGTTGGGACAGGGGGCGCGTTGGCACTGAAGCTTTCTTT. It encodes CASSWDRGRVGTEAFF.

V and J are TRBV18 and TRBJ1-6, with TRBD1 matching 9 bases. V gave up 6 bases and J gave up 6 bases; unmatched junction bases: 9. Germline V gene data show CDR1 as KGHSH and CDR2 as LQKENI. This CDR3 comprises 16 residues. The CDR3 sequence: CASSPETGGLNSPLHF. CDR3 sequence (DNA): TGTGCCAGCTCCCCGGAGACAGGGGGACTTAATTCACCCCTCCACTTT.

The chain employs TRBV7-2 and TRBJ1-3; maybe TRBD1 (6 bases). V was pared by 3 bases and J by 11 bases, with 17 bases between. The CDR3 runs to 14 residues. Germline V gene lookup returns CDR1 SGHTA and CDR2 FQGNSA. The CDR3 DNA reads as TGTGCCAGCAGCTTGAAGGGGGTGTCTAGGTCCATATATTTT. Protein product: CASSLKGVSRSIYF.

The chain has TRBV7-3 and TRBJ1-2, with D possibly being TRBD1 (5 bases). Trimming shortened V by 2 bases and J by 4 bases, and 11 bases separated the two germline ends. The CDR3 extends over 14 amino acids. Germline lookup yields CDR1 SGHTA and CDR2 FQGTGA. CDR3 nucleotide sequence: TGTGCCAGCAGCTTATCGGGGGGAGCCTATGGCTACACCTTC. Translation: CASSLSGGAYGYTF.

The chain recombines TRBV6-1 with TRBJ2-5; D is unresolved. Germline V lookup: CDR1 MNHNS, CDR2 SASEGT. The CDR3 is 12 amino acids. V gave up 2 bases and J gave up 5 bases, with 6 bases separating them. The CDR3, as DNA: TGTGCCAGCAGTGAATCCCGGGAGACCCAGTACTTC. It translates to CASSESRETQYF.

V gene TRBV28 combines with J gene TRBJ2-7, with a possible D match to TRBD2 (6 bases). Per germline, CDR1 MDHEN and CDR2 SYDVKM. This CDR3 contains 15 residues. Trimming removed 5 bases at V and 0 bases at J, with 14 bases between. The CDR3 spells CASSPPSGPSYEQYF. The CDR3 coding sequence is TGTGCCAGCAGTCCCCCCAGCGGGCCCTCCTACGAGCAGTACTTC.

The rearrangement joins TRBV7-2 to TRBJ2-1, with D perhaps matching TRBD2 (6 bases). With 2 bases removed from V and 3 bases from J, the gap between germline ends came to 20 bases. The CDR3 spans 18 residues. CDR1 and CDR2 from the germline V gene are SGHTA and FQGNSA. This chain's CDR3 is CASSLPPGLANRYNEQFF. CDR3 DNA: TGTGCCAGCAGCTTACCCCCCGGGCTAGCGAACCGCTACAATGAGCAGTTCTTC.